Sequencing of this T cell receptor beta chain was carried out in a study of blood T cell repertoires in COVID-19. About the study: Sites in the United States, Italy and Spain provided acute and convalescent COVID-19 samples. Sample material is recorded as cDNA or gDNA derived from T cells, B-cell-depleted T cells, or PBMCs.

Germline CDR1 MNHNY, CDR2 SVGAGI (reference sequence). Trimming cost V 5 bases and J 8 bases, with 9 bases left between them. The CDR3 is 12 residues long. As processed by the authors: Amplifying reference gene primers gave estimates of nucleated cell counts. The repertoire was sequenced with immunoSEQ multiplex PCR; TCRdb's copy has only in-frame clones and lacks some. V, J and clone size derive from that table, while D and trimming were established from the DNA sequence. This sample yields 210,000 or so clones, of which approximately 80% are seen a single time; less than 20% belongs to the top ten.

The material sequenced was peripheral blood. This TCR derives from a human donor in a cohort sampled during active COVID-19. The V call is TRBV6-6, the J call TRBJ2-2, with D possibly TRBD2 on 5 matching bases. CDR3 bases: TGTGCCAGCAGTCTAGAGGGTGGGGAGCTGTTTTTT. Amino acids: CASSLEGGELFF.